This T cell receptor (beta chain) was recorded in a study of T cell responses to AZD1222 COVID-19 vaccine. Study observations and caveats: Donors were largely white British and mainly female; clonal diversity was possibly underestimated. Following two doses of AZD1222, Spike-specific TCR breadth and depth rose.

V lost 8 bases and J lost 2, with 18 bases in between. The CDR3 is 15 residues long. The germline CDR1 and CDR2 sequences are LNHDA and SQIVND (reference sequence). This clone was detected once. Its target is not known. Profiling relied on immunoSEQ multiplex PCR, and the TCRdb table lists in-frame clones only, not all of them. The sample shows around 140,000 clones, about 92% of them seen only once. The TCR comes from an adult who received the AZD1222 COVID-19 vaccine. The V and J genes are TRBV19 and TRBJ1-2; no clear D. Sequenced material: peripheral blood, taken 28 days after the second AZD1222 dose. CDR3 in amino acids: CASHRTNLLNYGYTF. CDR3 DNA: TGTGCCAGTCACCGAACGAACTTACTCAACTATGGCTACACCTTC.